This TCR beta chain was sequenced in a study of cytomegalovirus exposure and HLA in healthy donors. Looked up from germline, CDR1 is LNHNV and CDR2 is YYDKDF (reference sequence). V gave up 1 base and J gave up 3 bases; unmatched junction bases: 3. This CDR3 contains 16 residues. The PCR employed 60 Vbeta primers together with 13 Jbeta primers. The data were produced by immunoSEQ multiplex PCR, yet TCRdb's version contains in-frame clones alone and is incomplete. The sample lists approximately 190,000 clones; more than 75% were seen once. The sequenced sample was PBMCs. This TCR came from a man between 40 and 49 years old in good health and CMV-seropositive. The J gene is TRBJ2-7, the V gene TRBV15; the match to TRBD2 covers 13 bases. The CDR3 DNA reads TGTGCCACCAGCAGAGGGGGACTAGCGGGGAGCTACGAGCAGTACTTC. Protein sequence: CATSRGGLAGSYEQYF. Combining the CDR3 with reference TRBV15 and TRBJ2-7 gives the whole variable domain DAMVIQNPRYQVTQFGKPVTLSCSQTLNHNVMYWYQQKSSQAPKLLFHYYDKDFNNEADTPDNFQSRRPNTSFCFLDIRSPGLGDTAMYLCATSRGGLAGSYEQYFGPGTRLTVT.